The clone carrying this T cell receptor (beta chain) was found many times. As yet, its antigen is unknown. A read error may account for a junction end that differs from germline. CDR1 is MNHEY and CDR2 is SVGEGT in the germline V gene. CDR3 length: 13 amino acids. The data stem from a study of identical twins. Findings and limits, study-wide: Invariant MAIT and iNKT cells are populations that could partly confound zero-insertion analyses. Abundant cord blood beta clonotypes carried fewer insertions; memory repertoires showed none.

Each cDNA held unique molecular identifiers, and template switching gave it a universal primer site. TCRdb reanalysed the 5' RACE reads using MiXCR and keeps one entry per CDR3 protein. This sample has about 570,000 distinct CDR3 sequences, with more than 9% found just once. The same data also went into a second study, on yellow fever vaccine responses in identical twins.

Sequenced input: PBMCs. J is TRBJ2-7 and V is TRBV6-2 or TRBV6-3; 8 nucleotides agree with TRBD2. The TCR was taken from a woman in her late teens or twenties in good health. The CDR3 nucleotides read TGTGCCAGCAGTTCAGCGGAGCGGGAGTCGGGGGACTTC. It yields the protein CASSSAERESGDF.